This T cell receptor (beta chain) was observed in a study of cytomegalovirus exposure and HLA in healthy donors. Details on this clone: The antigen is undetermined.

Study-level results: The authors later found HLA-associated TCR beta chains more clonally expanded than equally common others.

CDR3 size: 21 residues. Germline V gene lookup returns CDR1 KGHSH and CDR2 LQKENI. The trim removed 1 base at V and 6 bases at J, leaving 24 bases unmatched. Primers included in the PCR were 60 Vbeta and 13 Jbeta primers. Libraries were prepared by immunoSEQ multiplex PCR; TCRdb keeps only in-frame clonotypes and omits some of them. Here the sample spans 140,000 to 150,000 clones, approximately 80% being singletons. This sequence was found in a boy younger than 10 in good health and CMV-seronegative. The J gene is TRBJ2-1, the V gene TRBV18; TRBD2 matches 7 bases. The sequenced sample consisted of PBMCs. The CDR3, as DNA: TGTGCCAGCTCACCACTCGATATGGGAGGGACTACCCGAATCAACCTCAATGAGCAGTTCTTC. Protein sequence: CASSPLDMGGTTRINLNEQFF.